The T cell receptor beta chain described here comes from a study of Ad26.COV2.S vaccination and SARS-CoV-2 variants. Study summary: Into the muscle, Ad26.COV2.S was dosed once or twice, 56 days apart.

About this clone itself: Its antigen is still unknown.

Findings and caveats of the study: Vaccinees and placebo recipients showed similar non-spike TCR breadth.

The repertoire was sequenced with immunoSEQ multiplex PCR; TCRdb's copy has only in-frame clones and lacks some. The top ten clones hold around 3.6% of a sample with around 450,000 clones, 88% of them seen once. Germline V CDR1 and CDR2: MDHEN, SYDVKM. Trimming shortened V by 6 bases and J by 7 bases, and 16 bases separated the two germline ends. CDR3 length equals 14 residues. Treatment denoted: 15 to 20 received Ad26.COV2.S at low or high dose, single or two shots; about 5 received placebo; per-sample allocation not given. Following the first vaccine or placebo injection, samples were taken on day 63. Boston supplied an adult donor aged 18-55 years.

The sequencing used peripheral blood, collected in a trial of Ad26.COV2.S vaccine versus placebo. This clonotype originated in a person between 18 and 59 years old who received the Ad26.COV2.S COVID-19 vaccine or a placebo. The gene calls are TRBV28 and TRBJ2-4; D uncertain. The CDR3 DNA sequence: TGTGCCAGCAGCCCACGGTGGGGTGCGAACATTCAGTACTTC. Protein: CASSPRWGANIQYF.